The next 24 T cell receptor beta chains were all read from a single sample in a study of regulatory T cells in long-lasting Graves disease. Noted time point: newly diagnosed GD, antithyroid drugs for less than 3 months. RNA extracted from PBMCs served as the sequencing template. According to the study, TCR beta libraries were built with iRepertoire HTBI primers and CDR3-region Arm-PCR. TCRdb fed the multiplex PCR reads into MiXCR, producing one record per CDR3 protein. Of fewer than 500,000 distinct CDR3 sequences listed, roughly 17% were seen once; the top ten hold 9% to 15%. This sample also belongs to another study, concerning T cells in Graves' hyperthyroidism and ophthalmopathy.

This specimen consisted of peripheral blood mononuclear cells (PBMCs), obtained at new diagnosis, from a patient treated with antithyroid drugs. Receptor source: a man aged 35-49 years with Graves disease.

This clonotype was detected many times. CDR3 sequence: CATSRFGEQFF. CDR3 sequence (DNA): TGTGCCACCAGCCGATTCGGGGAGCAGTTCTTC. The V and J genes are TRBV15 and TRBJ2-1; unclear D gene. Germline values: CDR1 LNHNV, CDR2 YYDKDF (reference sequence). V was trimmed by 5 bases and J by 10 bases, leaving 9 bases between them. This CDR3 has 11 residues.

This clonotype appeared many times. V and J are TRBV9 and TRBJ2-3; 11 nucleotides match TRBD2. Trimming at V came to 3 bases and at J to 5 bases, leaving 5 bases not matched to a gene. CDR1 is SGDLS, CDR2 YYNGEE, per germline. The CDR3 length is 15 residues. CDR3 in DNA: TGTGCCAGCAGCGAGCTAGCGGGAGGTGTAGATACGCAGTATTTT. Translated, it gives CASSELAGGVDTQYF. The full variable domain, with the rest looked up from reference TRBV9 and TRBJ2-3, is DSGVTQTPKHLITATGQRVTLRCSPRSGDLSVYWYQQSLDQGLQFLIQYYNGEERAKGNILERFSAQQFPDLHSELNLSSLELGDSALYFCASSELAGGVDTQYFGPGTRLTVL.

This clonotype was picked up many times. The chain couples TRBV28 to TRBJ2-7; unclear D gene. The germline V gene encodes CDR1 MDHEN and CDR2 SYDVKM. The CDR3 loop spans 12 amino acids. V lost 3 bases and J lost 4, with 7 bases in between. CDR3 amino acids: CASSFPLYEQYF. The CDR3 region has the DNA TGTGCCAGCAGTTTTCCCCTATACGAGCAGTACTTC.

This clonotype came up many times. This chain joins TRBV28 and TRBJ2-2, with TRBD1 identical over 7 bases. The length of the CDR3 is 17 residues. The V gene's germline CDR1 is MDHEN and CDR2 SYDVKM. V was clipped by 4 bases and J by 1 base; unmatched bases: 9. This CDR3 reads CASSSSRTGLNTGELFF. The CDR3 bases are TGTGCCAGCAGTTCGAGCCGGACAGGACTGAACACCGGGGAGCTGTTTTTT.

This clonotype was detected many times. The rearrangement links TRBV30 to TRBJ2-2; 9 nucleotides align to TRBD2. V gave up 0 bases and J gave up 1 base; unmatched junction bases: 0. CDR3 length: 15 amino acids. The germline gives CDR1 GTSNPN, CDR2 SVGIG (reference sequence). CDR3 protein: CAWSVAGGNTGELFF. The CDR3 DNA is TGTGCCTGGAGTGTAGCGGGAGGGAACACCGGGGAGCTGTTTTTT.

V gene TRBV12-3 or TRBV12-4 combines with J gene TRBJ2-1; TRBD2 agrees at 9 bases. CDR3 length: 19 residues. After removal of 7 bases from V and 7 bases from J, the junction contained 23 bases not matched to a gene. DNA for the CDR3: TGTGCCAGCAACCCTCCCCTCGGTGTCGGCGGGAGGGATGCGAATGAGCAGTTCTTC. Amino acids: CASNPPLGVGGRDANEQFF.

Many counts were recorded for this clonotype. Written as DNA, the CDR3 is TGTGCCAGCAGCTTCCAGGGAAACTATGGCTACACCTTC. Translated, it gives CASSFQGNYGYTF. V is TRBV28 and J is TRBJ1-2; TRBD1 might be the D (5 bases). Germline V gene data show CDR1 as MDHEN and CDR2 as SYDVKM. Trimming took off 6 bases at V and 2 bases at J, with 10 bases between the two ends. The CDR3 has 13 residues.

This clonotype was observed many times. The chain is built from TRBV2 and TRBJ2-1; TRBD2 matches at 7 bases. The CDR3 is 16 amino acids. CDR1 is SNHLY and CDR2 is FYNNEI in the germline V gene. V lost 8 bases to trimming and J lost 10 bases; unmatched junction nucleotides: 20. CDR3 region: CASRLSSGEGNREQFF. As DNA, the CDR3 is TGTGCCAGCCGATTAAGCAGCGGGGAGGGAAACAGGGAGCAGTTCTTC.

The gene calls are TRBV6-2 or TRBV6-3 and TRBJ2-1; D unresolved. This CDR3 has 13 amino acids. Germline V gene lookup returns CDR1 MNHEY and CDR2 SVGEGT. Trimming took 6 bases from V and 3 from J, leaving 9 bases between them. The CDR3 protein is CASRASFYNEQFF. CDR3 bases: TGTGCCAGCAGAGCTTCCTTCTACAATGAGCAGTTCTTC.

J is TRBJ2-7 and V is TRBV27; D may be TRBD1 (6 bases). In germline, CDR1 is MNHEY, CDR2 SMNVEV (reference sequence). V lost 2 bases and J 2 bases, leaving 13 bases between the germline ends. This CDR3 region has 15 residues. The CDR3 DNA follows: TGTGCCAGCAGTTTAGGGGTTAGGGGGACCTACGAGCAGTACTTC. Translated, it gives CASSLGVRGTYEQYF.

On this clonotype: At one end, the junction sequence differs from germline, possibly due to a read error. The rearrangement joins TRBV6-5 to TRBJ2-5; D assignment may be TRBD1 or TRBD2 (6 bases each). The CDR3 length is 15 residues. Per the germline V gene, CDR1 is MNHEY and CDR2 is SVGAGI. CDR3 protein: CVSSYVQGRQETQYF. The DNA of the CDR3 is TGTGTCAGCAGTTACGTCCAGGGGAGGCAAGAGACCCAGTACTTC.

The chain links TRBV29-1 to TRBJ2-3; 8 bases are a match to TRBD2. The J call is in doubt because the DNA end fits TRBJ2-5 better. The CDR3 has 14 residues. The germline V gene has CDR1 SQVTM and CDR2 ANQGSEA. The CDR3 DNA follows: TGCAGCGTTGTAGGGGCGGGAGGCCTTGAGACCCAGTACTTC. Translating gives CSVVGAGGLETQYF.

This clonotype came up many times. J is TRBJ1-1 and V is TRBV3-1; 8 positions agree with TRBD1. With V trimmed by 5 bases and J by 8 bases, 4 bases remained unmatched. Germline assignment: CDR1 LGHDT and CDR2 YNNKEL (reference sequence). The CDR3 is made up of 12 amino acids. The CDR3 spells CASSFDRGEAFF. Here the CDR3 DNA reads TGTGCCAGCAGCTTTGACAGGGGCGAAGCTTTCTTT.

J is TRBJ2-7 and V is TRBV27; 8 nucleotides match TRBD2. The CDR3 sequence is 13 residues long. V dropped 6 bases and J dropped 6; count of bases not matched to a gene: 7. The V gene's germline CDR1 is MNHEY and CDR2 SMNVEV (reference sequence). The CDR3 sequence is CASSWGLAGEQYF. The CDR3 DNA reads TGTGCCAGCAGCTGGGGTCTAGCGGGCGAGCAGTACTTC.

V is TRBV9 and J is TRBJ2-6; a weak D match, TRBD1 (5 bases). From germline, CDR1 is SGDLS and CDR2 YYNGEE. CDR3 size: 20 residues. V gave up 3 bases and J gave up 1 base, with 23 bases separating them. Written as DNA, the CDR3 is TGTGCCAGCAGCGCACCCGCTGACGACAGCGCCCTTTCTGGGGCCAACGTCCTGACTTTC. Protein sequence: CASSAPADDSALSGANVLTF.

There are a few counts of this clonotype. The gene calls are TRBV19 and TRBJ1-5, with no clear D. This CDR3 has 15 amino acids. V was clipped by 6 bases and J by 0 bases, with 12 bases between them. CDR1 and CDR2 (germline): LNHDA, SQIVND (reference sequence). CDR3 nucleotides: TGTGCCAGTAGCCCACACTTATATAGCAATCAGCCCCAGCATTTT. Translation gives CASSPHLYSNQPQHF. Drawing the rest from reference TRBV19 and TRBJ1-5, the complete variable domain is DGGITQSPKYLFRKEGQNVTLSCEQNLNHDAMYWYRQDPGQGLRLIYYSQIVNDFQKGDIAEGYSVSREKKESFPLTVTSAQKNPTAFYLCASSPHLYSNQPQHFGDGTRLSIL.

This clonotype showed up many times. This chain joins TRBV28 and TRBJ2-1; 11 bases match TRBD2. V was pared by 4 bases and J by 4 bases, with 12 bases of the junction left unmatched. Germline lookup yields CDR1 MDHEN and CDR2 SYDVKM. The CDR3 loop spans 18 amino acids. The CDR3 reads CASSSSTSGAPLYNEQFF. CDR3 nucleotides: TGTGCCAGCAGTTCCTCGACTAGCGGGGCGCCCTTATACAATGAGCAGTTCTTC.

In regard to this clonotype: This may be a read error: a much more frequent sequence differs by one nucleotide. The chain recombines TRBV3-1 with TRBJ2-5, with D unresolved. The CDR3 covers 14 residues. Germline values: CDR1 LGHDT, CDR2 YNNKEL (reference sequence). Trimming left V 0 bases short and J 6 bases short, with 11 bases between. Here the CDR3 DNA reads TGTGCCAGCAGCCAAGATTGGTCACGGAAGACCCAGTACTTC. Protein product: CASSQDWSRKTQYF.

The chain combines TRBV30 with TRBJ2-4; the D gene is possibly TRBD1 (5 bases). Germline lookup yields CDR1 GTSNPN and CDR2 SVGIG (reference sequence). With 2 bases removed from V and 8 bases from J, the gap between germline ends came to 7 bases. The length of the CDR3 is 11 residues. CDR3 loop: CAWSQGDIQYF. The CDR3 DNA sequence: TGTGCCTGGAGTCAGGGTGACATTCAGTACTTC.

This clonotype was picked up many times. The chain combines TRBV28 with TRBJ1-5; TRBD1 is a possible D gene (5 bases). Germline lookup yields CDR1 MDHEN and CDR2 SYDVKM. The ends were cut back, 1 base at V and 5 bases at J, with 9 bases in the middle. This CDR3 is built from 14 residues. As DNA, the CDR3 is TGTGCCAGCAGTTTATCGACAGTAGATCAGCCCCAGCATTTT. This gives the protein CASSLSTVDQPQHF. The full variable domain, with the rest looked up from reference TRBV28 and TRBJ1-5, is DVKVTQSSRYLVKRTGEKVFLECVQDMDHENMFWYRQDPGLGLRLIYFSYDVKMKEKGDIPEGYSVSREKKERFSLILESASTNQTSMYLCASSLSTVDQPQHFGDGTRLSIL.

The gene calls are TRBV12-3 or TRBV12-4 and TRBJ1-5; tentatively, D is TRBD1 (5 bases). The CDR3 covers 14 residues. The ends were cut back, 2 bases at V and 6 bases at J, with 11 bases in the middle. CDR3 DNA sequence: TGTGCCAGCAGTTTACCTGGGGCTGGTCAGCCCCAGCATTTT. This translates into CASSLPGAGQPQHF.

The sample holds a few counts of this clonotype. The chain combines TRBV6-1 with TRBJ2-7; D is uncertain. The V and J ends lost 6 bases and 1 base respectively, with 13 bases between them. CDR3 length: 14 residues. The germline gives CDR1 MNHNS, CDR2 SASEGT. The CDR3 DNA is TGTGCCAGCAGCGCATCGGTGTTTTCCTACGAGCAGTACTTC. It encodes CASSASVFSYEQYF.

This clonotype was recorded a few times. The chain couples TRBV29-1 to TRBJ2-1, with D maybe TRBD2 (6 bases). CDR3 length equals 15 residues. V shed 1 base and J shed 0 bases, with 10 bases lying between them. CDR1 is SQVTM, CDR2 ANQGSEA, per germline. The CDR3 loop reads CSVEGHSGSYNEQFF. For the CDR3, the DNA is TGCAGCGTTGAAGGCCATAGCGGCTCCTACAATGAGCAGTTCTTC.

This clonotype turned up a few times. The V and J genes are TRBV15 and TRBJ2-2; unclear D gene. Between the trimmed V and J ends, which lost 5 bases and 1 base, there was a span of 11 bases. The germline V gene encodes CDR1 LNHNV and CDR2 YYDKDF (reference sequence). The CDR3 extends over 15 amino acids. CDR3: CATSVLGWNTGELFF. The CDR3 DNA follows: TGTGCCACCAGCGTGTTGGGATGGAACACCGGGGAGCTGTTTTTT. Drawing the rest from reference TRBV15 and TRBJ2-2, the complete variable domain is DAMVIQNPRYQVTQFGKPVTLSCSQTLNHNVMYWYQQKSSQAPKLLFHYYDKDFNNEADTPDNFQSRRPNTSFCFLDIRSPGLGDTAMYLCATSVLGWNTGELFFGEGSRLTVL.